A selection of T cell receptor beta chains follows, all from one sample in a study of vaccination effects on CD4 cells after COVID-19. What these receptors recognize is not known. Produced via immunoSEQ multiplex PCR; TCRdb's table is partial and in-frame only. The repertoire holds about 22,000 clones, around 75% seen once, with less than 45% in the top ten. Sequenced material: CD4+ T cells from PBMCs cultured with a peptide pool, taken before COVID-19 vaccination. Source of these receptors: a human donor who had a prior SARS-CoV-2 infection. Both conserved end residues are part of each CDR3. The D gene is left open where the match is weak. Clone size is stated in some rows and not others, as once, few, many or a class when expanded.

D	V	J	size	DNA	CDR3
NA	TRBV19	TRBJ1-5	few	TGTGCCAGTAGTCCCCCATACAATCAGCCCCAGCATTTT	CASSPPYNQPQHF
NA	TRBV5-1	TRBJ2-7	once	TGCGCCAGCAGCTTGGATTCCCAGCTGCCCGAGCAGTACTTC	CASSLDSQLPEQYF
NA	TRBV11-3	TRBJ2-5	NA	TGTGCCAGCAGCAACCCCGCCCAAGAGACCCAGTACTTC	CASSNPAQETQYF
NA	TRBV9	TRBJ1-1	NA	TGTGCCAGCAGCGTAGCCGGGGGCAGGGCGCACACTGAAGCTTTCTTT	CASSVAGGRAHTEAFF
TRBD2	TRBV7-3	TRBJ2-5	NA	TGTGCCAGCAGCCCGGGGGCGGGAGGGCCATCAGAGACCCAGTACTTC	CASSPGAGGPSETQYF
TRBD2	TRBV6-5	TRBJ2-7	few	TGTGCCAGCAGTTACCGGCGGGGGGACTACGAGCAGTACTTC	CASSYRRGDYEQYF
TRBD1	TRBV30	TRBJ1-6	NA	TGTGCCTGGAGTGTAAGGACAGGGGCCAATTCACCCCTCCACTTT	CAWSVRTGANSPLHF
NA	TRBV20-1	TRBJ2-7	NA	TGCAGTGCTAGTGTACGGAGCTACGAGCAGTACTTC	CSASVRSYEQYF
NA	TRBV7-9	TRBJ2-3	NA	TGTGCCAGCACCCCACGCGGGACTAGCACAGATACGCAGTATTTT	CASTPRGTSTDTQYF
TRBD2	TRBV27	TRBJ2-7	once	TGTGCCAGCAGTTTGTCTAGCGGGAGCCCCTACGAGCAGTACTTC	CASSLSSGSPYEQYF